This TCR beta chain was captured in a study of spatial heterogeneity in lung cancer. On the study more broadly: Raw sequencing reads included, on average, more than ten appearances of each unique TCR and UMI combination. Whole-study results and caveats: Estimates put coverage of tumor T cells 5.5% to 8% for alpha and less than 15% for beta chains. For expanded intratumoral alpha and beta TCRs, counts tracked tumor mutation counts.

Every cDNA TCR molecule received its own unique molecular identifier. TCRdb re-called the 5' RACE reads through MiXCR, storing one row per CDR3 protein. The sample shows about 15,000 distinct CDR3 sequences, roughly 6% of them seen only once. This clonotype was picked up many times. Its matching antigen is unknown. This beta chain is off target for a library built for alpha chains, so its abundance means little. The CDR3 consists of 12 residues. The germline gives CDR1 SGHDT, CDR2 YYEEEE. V was pared by 5 bases and J by 4 bases, with 6 bases between. Time point meaning: sample taken at primary tumor resection. Whole RNA from tumor, nontumor lung or frozen PBMC was sequenced unsorted.

The source was lung tumor tissue, collected at surgery. The rearrangement joins TRBV5-6 to TRBJ2-2; D remains ambiguous. This receptor was identified in a male donor with early-stage non-small cell lung cancer. For the CDR3, the DNA is TGTGCCAGCAGACTACTCACCGGGGAGCTGTTTTTT. This sequence encodes CASRLLTGELFF.